The 28 T cell receptor beta chains given below trace back to one sample, sequenced in a study of blood T cell repertoires in COVID-19. Libraries were prepared by immunoSEQ multiplex PCR; TCRdb keeps only in-frame clonotypes and omits some of them. Of around 310,000 clones listed, approximately 89% were seen once; the top ten hold around a tenth. Sequences were obtained from PBMCs or T cells enriched from blood (not recorded which). These receptors were taken from a woman in her forties who had recovered from COVID-19.

This clone was seen once. The rearrangement links TRBV3-1 (or the pseudogene TRBV3-2) to TRBJ1-4; weak D call: TRBD1 (5 bases). V was cut by 1 base and J by 3 bases, with 12 bases left in between. The CDR3 covers 16 residues. The V gene's germline CDR1 is LGHDT and CDR2 YNNKEL (reference sequence). CDR3 loop: CASSQVWGEANEKLFF. CDR3 nucleotide sequence: TGTGCCAGCAGCCAAGTATGGGGGGAGGCTAATGAAAAACTGTTTTTT.

This rearrangement joins TRBV29-1 to TRBJ2-5; D is ambiguous. Trimming removed 4 bases from V and 4 bases from J, with 10 bases in between. There are 12 residues in the CDR3. CDR1 and CDR2 (germline): SQVTM, ANQGSEA. The CDR3 reads CSVASGLETQYF. The CDR3 nucleotides read TGCAGCGTTGCATCGGGTTTAGAGACCCAGTACTTC.

V gene TRBV28 combines with J gene TRBJ1-5; D gene uncertain. The V end lost 2 bases, the J end lost 7 bases, and 9 bases lay between the germline ends. The germline V gene has CDR1 MDHEN and CDR2 SYDVKM. The CDR3 loop spans 13 amino acids. CDR3 nucleotides: TGTGCCAGCAGTTTACCACATCTGCAGCCCCAGCATTTT. This translates into CASSLPHLQPQHF.

This chain links TRBV7-2 with TRBJ2-1; D possibly corresponds to TRBD1 (6 bases). The CDR3 consists of 13 residues. V lost 3 bases and J 10 bases, leaving 13 bases between the germline ends. Germline-derived CDR1 and CDR2 are SGHTA and FQGNSA. CDR3: CASSLRLRGEQFF. For the CDR3, the DNA is TGTGCCAGCAGCTTGCGGCTTAGGGGGGAGCAGTTCTTC.

The chain combines TRBV29-1 with TRBJ1-2; 9 nucleotides align to TRBD1. CDR3 length equals 16 residues. The junction had 11 bases not matched to a gene; V was cut back by 5 bases and J by 1 base. CDR1 is SQVTM, CDR2 ANQGSEA, per germline. The DNA of the CDR3 is TGCAGCGTTTGGACAGGGGTCGGATATTATAACTATGGCTACACCTTC. Amino acid sequence: CSVWTGVGYYNYGYTF. The full variable domain, in which reference TRBV29-1 and TRBJ1-2 provide the parts outside the CDR3, is SAVISQKPSRDICQRGTSLTIQCQVDSQVTMMFWYRQQPGQSLTLIATANQGSEATYESGFVIDKFPISRPNLTFSTLTVSNMSPEDSSIYLCSVWTGVGYYNYGYTFGSGTRLTVV.

CDR3 sequence (DNA): TGCAGCGTTGGGGGCAGGGCCGGCCAGCCCCAGCATTTT. Protein product: CSVGGRAGQPQHF. The rearrangement uses TRBV29-1 and TRBJ1-5, with D tentatively TRBD1 (5 bases). Trimming left V 4 bases short and J 7 bases short, with 14 bases between. The CDR3 is 13 amino acids. The V gene's germline CDR1 is SQVTM and CDR2 ANQGSEA.

The J gene is TRBJ2-7, the V gene TRBV28; 13 positions agree with TRBD2. Per germline, CDR1 MDHEN and CDR2 SYDVKM. The length of the CDR3 is 13 residues. Losses at the gene ends were 8 bases for V and 5 bases for J; bases not matched to a gene: 3. DNA of the CDR3: TGTGCCAGCCGGACTAGCGGGAGCCACGAGCAGTACTTC. Protein: CASRTSGSHEQYF.

The rearrangement joins TRBV28 to TRBJ1-2, with D tentatively TRBD1 (6 bases). The CDR3 is 14 amino acids. Germline V lookup: CDR1 MDHEN, CDR2 SYDVKM. The V end lost 5 bases, the J end lost 4 bases, and 14 bases lay between the germline ends. The CDR3 region has the DNA TGTGCCAGCAGTCTTGGGGGCGCACTCTATGGCTACACCTTC. It specifies CASSLGGALYGYTF.

The chain carries TRBV7-2 and TRBJ1-2, with 10 nucleotides matching TRBD1. Unmatched junction bases numbered 3, after V lost 2 bases and J lost 6 bases. CDR1 is SGHTA and CDR2 is FQGNSA in the germline V gene. The CDR3 is 14 residues long. The CDR3 DNA is TGTGCCAGCAGCTTAAGGGGACAGGGGAATGGCTACACCTTC. Its protein product is CASSLRGQGNGYTF. Using reference TRBV7-2 and TRBJ1-2 for the parts outside the CDR3, the full variable domain is GAGVSQSPSNKVTEKGKDVELRCDPISGHTALYWYRQSLGQGLEFLIYFQGNSAPDKSGLPSDRFSAERTGGSVSTLTIQRTQQEDSAVYLCASSLRGQGNGYTFGSGTRLTVV.

CDR3 sequence: CASRREATDTQYF. Here the CDR3 DNA reads TGTGCCAGCCGGCGGGAGGCAACAGATACGCAGTATTTT. This chain uses TRBV12-3 or TRBV12-4 with TRBJ2-3; the match to TRBD2 covers 8 bases. The CDR3 covers 13 residues. The junction had 4 bases not matched to a gene; V was cut back by 8 bases and J by 3 bases.

The chain has TRBV12-5 and TRBJ1-4, with D tentatively TRBD1 (5 bases). V lost 1 base and J lost 8, with 14 bases in between. The CDR3 is 15 residues long. Germline loops: CDR1 LGHNT, CDR2 FRNRAP. The CDR3 sequence: CASGLAQGGYEKLFF. The CDR3 region has the DNA TGTGCTAGTGGTTTGGCCCAGGGAGGGTACGAAAAACTGTTTTTT. Together with reference TRBV12-5 and TRBJ1-4, the CDR3 gives the full variable domain: DARVTQTPRHKVTEMGQEVTMRCQPILGHNTVFWYRQTMMQGLELLAYFRNRAPLDDSGMPKDRFSAEMPDATLATLKIQPSEPRDSAVYFCASGLAQGGYEKLFFGSGTQLSVL.

The rearrangement links TRBV19 to TRBJ2-1; 10 bases map to TRBD2. V trimming: 0 bases; J trimming: 10 bases; junction bases outside the gene matches: 6. The V gene's germline CDR1 is LNHDA and CDR2 SQIVND (reference sequence). The CDR3 sequence is 15 residues long. CDR3: CASSIDFGTSVEQFF. CDR3 nucleotide sequence: TGTGCCAGTAGTATAGATTTCGGGACTAGCGTCGAGCAGTTCTTC. The variable domain in full, with the rest retrieved from reference TRBV19 and TRBJ2-1, is DGGITQSPKYLFRKEGQNVTLSCEQNLNHDAMYWYRQDPGQGLRLIYYSQIVNDFQKGDIAEGYSVSREKKESFPLTVTSAQKNPTAFYLCASSIDFGTSVEQFFGPGTRLTVL.

The rearrangement links TRBV19 to TRBJ1-5; TRBD1 matches 7 bases. With V trimmed by 8 bases and J by 0 bases, 4 bases remained unmatched. The CDR3 has 14 residues. The V gene's germline CDR1 is LNHDA and CDR2 SQIVND (reference sequence). CDR3 residues: CASQDRFSNQPQHF. The CDR3 DNA reads as TGTGCCAGTCAGGACAGGTTTAGCAATCAGCCCCAGCATTTT. The complete variable domain, with remaining parts taken from reference TRBV19 and TRBJ1-5, reads DGGITQSPKYLFRKEGQNVTLSCEQNLNHDAMYWYRQDPGQGLRLIYYSQIVNDFQKGDIAEGYSVSREKKESFPLTVTSAQKNPTAFYLCASQDRFSNQPQHFGDGTRLSIL.

The chain joins TRBV5-1 to TRBJ1-3; tentatively, D is TRBD1 (6 bases). V gave up 2 bases and J gave up 3 bases, with 9 bases separating them. This CDR3 has 14 residues. Germline-derived CDR1 and CDR2 are SGHRS and YFSETQ. The CDR3 is CASSFTGFGNTIYF. CDR3 nucleotide sequence: TGCGCCAGCAGCTTTACAGGGTTTGGAAACACCATATATTTT.

The gene calls are TRBV30 and TRBJ2-1, with 7 bases matching TRBD2. This CDR3 comprises 14 residues. Germline V CDR1 and CDR2: GTSNPN, SVGIG (reference sequence). Trimming took 4 bases from V and 9 from J; bases not matched to a gene: 12. CDR3 in DNA: TGTGCCTGGACGGCTGGGGGAGGGCCGAGTGAGCAGTTCTTC. The encoded protein is CAWTAGGGPSEQFF.

The chain joins TRBV11-2 to TRBJ2-1; 7 nucleotides align to TRBD2. Per the germline V gene, CDR1 is SGHAT and CDR2 is FQNNGV. V shed 0 bases, J shed 5 bases, and the junction held 1 base outside the gene matches. The CDR3 spans 14 residues. CDR3: CASSLERGNNEQFF. In DNA, the CDR3 is TGTGCCAGCAGCTTAGAGCGGGGGAACAATGAGCAGTTCTTC.

The chain uses TRBV29-1 and TRBJ2-5; D is possibly TRBD1 (6 bases). The CDR3 is made up of 15 amino acids. Germline V gene lookup returns CDR1 SQVTM and CDR2 ANQGSEA. V shed 3 bases and J shed 2 bases, with 16 bases lying between them. The CDR3 coding sequence is TGCAGCGTTGAGGGCGTCAGGGGATTTCAAGAGACCCAGTACTTC. Amino acid sequence: CSVEGVRGFQETQYF.

The gene calls are TRBV25-1 and TRBJ1-4, with a possible D match to TRBD1 (6 bases). CDR1 and CDR2 (germline): MGHDK, SYGVNS. V lost 7 bases and J 5 bases, leaving 11 bases between the germline ends. The CDR3 runs 13 residues. The chain's CDR3 is CASKKGGNEKLFF. DNA of the CDR3: TGTGCCAGCAAAAAGGGGGGGAATGAAAAACTGTTTTTT.

The V gene is TRBV15, the J gene TRBJ2-3; 10 bases agree with TRBD2. The V gene's germline CDR1 is LNHNV and CDR2 YYDKDF (reference sequence). With V trimmed by 1 base and J by 14 bases, 6 bases remained unmatched. CDR3 length: 13 residues. This chain's CDR3 is CATSRVEREGLYF. CDR3 DNA sequence: TGTGCCACCAGCAGAGTGGAGCGGGAGGGACTGTATTTT.

The rearrangement links TRBV25-1 to TRBJ2-1, with 9 bases that match TRBD1. V dropped 5 bases and J dropped 6; count of bases not matched to a gene: 2. Germline V gives CDR1 MGHDK, CDR2 SYGVNS. This CDR3 is built from 13 residues. The DNA for the CDR3 is TGTGCCAGCAGTAAGACAGGGGGCAATGAGCAGTTCTTC. Translating gives CASSKTGGNEQFF.

The rearrangement links TRBV18 to TRBJ2-1; D is possibly TRBD2 (6 bases). V shed 6 bases and J shed 9 bases, with 12 bases lying between them. Looked up from germline, CDR1 is KGHSH and CDR2 is LQKENI. This CDR3 is built from 12 residues. In nucleotides, the CDR3 is TGTGCCAGCTCGCCGGGACTGACTGAGCAGTTCTTC. This sequence encodes CASSPGLTEQFF.

This chain links TRBV9 with TRBJ1-2; TRBD1 matches 7 bases. After removal of 3 bases from V and 4 bases from J, the junction contained 9 bases not matched to a gene. The CDR3 totals 15 residues. Germline V gives CDR1 SGDLS, CDR2 YYNGEE. The CDR3 sequence is CASSGPNRGGYGYTF. CDR3 bases: TGTGCCAGCAGCGGACCTAACAGGGGAGGCTATGGCTACACCTTC.

On this clone: This specimen includes other DNA sequences encoding the same CDR3. The chain couples TRBV6-2 or TRBV6-3 to TRBJ1-1, with D unresolved. Per germline, CDR1 MNHEY and CDR2 SVGEGT. CDR3 length: 15 amino acids. Between the trimmed V and J ends, which lost 0 bases and 0 bases, there was a span of 8 bases. The CDR3 sequence is CASSYSRTLNTEAFF. CDR3 nucleotides: TGTGCCAGCAGTTACTCTAGGACTCTGAACACTGAAGCTTTCTTT.

The V and J genes are TRBV4-1 and TRBJ2-1; 10 bases line up with TRBD2. Germline V lookup: CDR1 MGHRA, CDR2 YSYEKL. The CDR3 sequence is 16 residues long. V dropped 1 base and J dropped 8; count of bases not matched to a gene: 8. The CDR3 bases are TGCGCCAGCAGCCAAGTTAAGCGGGGGGGCCTTGATGAGCAGTTCTTC. This translates into CASSQVKRGGLDEQFF.

The V and J genes are TRBV7-2 and TRBJ1-3; D is undetermined. Germline V lookup: CDR1 SGHTA, CDR2 FQGNSA. The V end lost 1 base, the J end lost 1 base, and 5 bases lay between the germline ends. The CDR3 is 14 amino acids. The CDR3 protein is CASSLDRSGNTIYF. CDR3 sequence (DNA): TGTGCCAGCAGCTTAGACAGATCTGGAAACACCATATATTTT.

V and J are TRBV28 and TRBJ2-3; 8 nucleotides agree with TRBD1. V was clipped by 6 bases and J by 2 bases; unmatched bases: 7. The CDR3 is 15 amino acids. Germline CDR1 and CDR2: MDHEN and SYDVKM. This CDR3 reads CASSSPDRATDTQYF. In DNA, the CDR3 is TGTGCCAGCAGCTCGCCGGACAGGGCCACAGATACGCAGTATTTT.

V usage is TRBV11-1 and J usage is TRBJ2-1; TRBD1 is a possible D gene (5 bases). In germline, CDR1 is SGHAT, CDR2 FQDESV (reference sequence). The V gene lost 5 bases and the J gene lost 10 bases, with 12 bases spanning the gap. The CDR3 is 12 residues long. The CDR3 region is CASSRQGYEQFF. CDR3 DNA sequence: TGTGCCAGCAGCCGGCAGGGCTACGAGCAGTTCTTC.

The V gene is TRBV5-4, the J gene TRBJ2-7, with 8 nucleotides matching TRBD2. In germline, CDR1 is SGHNT, CDR2 YYREEE (reference sequence). Trimming removed 3 bases from V and 6 bases from J; junction bases left unmatched: 8. This CDR3 region has 14 residues. The DNA of the CDR3 is TGTGCCAGCAGCTGGGCCGGGAGGGGCGGCGAGCAGTACTTC. Translated: CASSWAGRGGEQYF.